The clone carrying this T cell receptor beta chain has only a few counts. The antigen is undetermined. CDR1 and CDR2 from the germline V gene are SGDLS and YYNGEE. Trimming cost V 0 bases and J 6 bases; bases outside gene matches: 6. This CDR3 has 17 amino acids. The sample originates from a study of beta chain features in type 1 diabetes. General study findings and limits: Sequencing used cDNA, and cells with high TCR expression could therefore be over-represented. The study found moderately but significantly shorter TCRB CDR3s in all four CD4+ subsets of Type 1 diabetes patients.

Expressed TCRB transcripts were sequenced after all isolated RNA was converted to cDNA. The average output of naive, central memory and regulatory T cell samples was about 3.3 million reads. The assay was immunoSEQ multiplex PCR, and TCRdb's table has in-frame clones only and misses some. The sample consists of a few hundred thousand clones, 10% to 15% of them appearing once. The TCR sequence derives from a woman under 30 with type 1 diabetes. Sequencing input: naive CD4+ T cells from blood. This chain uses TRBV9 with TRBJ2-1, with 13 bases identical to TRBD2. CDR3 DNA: TGTGCCAGCAGCGTAGCCCAGACTAGCGGGAGGCCCAATGAGCAGTTCTTC. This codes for CASSVAQTSGRPNEQFF.